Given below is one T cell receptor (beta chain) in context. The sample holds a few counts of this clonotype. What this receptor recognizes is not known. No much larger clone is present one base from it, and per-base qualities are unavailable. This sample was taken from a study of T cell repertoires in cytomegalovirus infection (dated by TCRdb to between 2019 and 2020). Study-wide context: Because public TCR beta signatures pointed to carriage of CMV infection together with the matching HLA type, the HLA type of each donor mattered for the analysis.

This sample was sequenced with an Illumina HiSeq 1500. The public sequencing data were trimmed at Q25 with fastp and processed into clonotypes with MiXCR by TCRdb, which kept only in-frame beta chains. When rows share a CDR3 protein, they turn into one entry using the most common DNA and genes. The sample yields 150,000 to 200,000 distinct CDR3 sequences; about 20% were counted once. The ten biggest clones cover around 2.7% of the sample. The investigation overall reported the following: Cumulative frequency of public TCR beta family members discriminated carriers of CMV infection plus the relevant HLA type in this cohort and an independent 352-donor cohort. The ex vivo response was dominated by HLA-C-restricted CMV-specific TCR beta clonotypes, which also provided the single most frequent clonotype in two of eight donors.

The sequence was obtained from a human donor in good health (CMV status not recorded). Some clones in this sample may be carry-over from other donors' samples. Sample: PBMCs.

The sequenced DNA is TGTGCCAGCAGCCGCCTCGATATGGCCCCCAATGAAAAACTGTTTTTT. Protein translation: CASSRLDMAPNEKLFF. The sequence links TRBV7-9 to TRBJ1-4; no D segment can be confidently identified. Reading from cysteine to phenylalanine, the CDR3 counts 16 amino acids. The entry retains the CDR3 DNA only, 48 bases that are in frame from base 1. CDR1 and CDR2, looked up from the germline V gene (reference sequence), are SEHNR and FQNEAQ. V gives up 5 bases and J gives up 5 bases, and the segment between their germline ends measures 18 bases.